The next 24 T cell receptor beta chains were all read from a single sample in a study of OX40 agonist ivuxolimab in advanced cancers. Method: immunoSEQ multiplex PCR; TCRdb's copy keeps in-frame clones and lacks some. The table shows about 79,000 clones, with roughly 94% occurring only once. This sample comprised CD4+ or CD8+ T cells sorted from blood, obtained in a trial of the OX40 agonist ivuxolimab. The receptors derive from an adult with an advanced solid tumor such as melanoma, head and neck, liver or kidney cancer.

V is TRBV7-3 and J is TRBJ2-1, with 8 bases aligning to TRBD2. Germline V gene sequence: CDR1 SGHTA, CDR2 FQGTGA. The CDR3 runs 14 residues. V dropped 5 bases and J dropped 5; count of bases not matched to a gene: 5. CDR3 in DNA: TGTGCCAGCAGCCTGAGCGGGGGAAACAATGAGCAGTTCTTC. Translated, it gives CASSLSGGNNEQFF.

The V gene is TRBV28, the J gene TRBJ2-3, with 9 bases that match TRBD1. CDR1 MDHEN and CDR2 SYDVKM come from the germline V gene. The CDR3 runs to 16 residues. Trimming cost V 0 bases and J 2 bases; bases outside gene matches: 3. Here the CDR3 reads CASSLWGQGVTDTQYF. For the CDR3, the DNA is TGTGCCAGCAGTTTATGGGGACAGGGTGTCACAGATACGCAGTATTTT.

V is TRBV28 and J is TRBJ2-5; maybe TRBD1 (5 bases). Germline V gives CDR1 MDHEN, CDR2 SYDVKM. CDR3 size: 14 residues. Trimming cost V 7 bases and J 4 bases, with 16 bases left between them. Here the CDR3 DNA reads TGTGCCAGCAAGACTTTACAGGTTACAGAGACCCAGTACTTC. Translated: CASKTLQVTETQYF. The full variable domain, its missing parts supplied by reference TRBV28 and TRBJ2-5, is DVKVTQSSRYLVKRTGEKVFLECVQDMDHENMFWYRQDPGLGLRLIYFSYDVKMKEKGDIPEGYSVSREKKERFSLILESASTNQTSMYLCASKTLQVTETQYFGPGTRLLVL.

The chain recombines TRBV27 with TRBJ2-7, with D perhaps matching TRBD2 (6 bases). With 3 bases removed from V and 6 bases from J, the gap between germline ends came to 15 bases. Germline CDR1 and CDR2: MNHEY and SMNVEV (reference sequence). The CDR3 totals 14 residues. The CDR3 nucleotides read TGTGCCAGCAGTTTGGCGGGGTTGGTGAGCGAGCAGTACTTC. This encodes CASSLAGLVSEQYF.

J is TRBJ2-2 and V is TRBV29-1; the D gene could be TRBD1 or TRBD2 (6 bases each). The CDR3 loop spans 12 amino acids. Looked up from germline, CDR1 is SQVTM and CDR2 is ANQGSEA. Trimming shortened V by 2 bases and J by 6 bases, and 7 bases separated the two germline ends. The CDR3 DNA follows: TGCAGCGTTGAAAGGGGGGCCGGGGAGCTGTTTTTT. It codes for CSVERGAGELFF.

This chain links TRBV28 with TRBJ2-1; a possible D gene is TRBD2 (6 bases). Germline V gene sequence: CDR1 MDHEN, CDR2 SYDVKM. V was trimmed by 10 bases and J by 7 bases, leaving 20 bases between them. The CDR3 length is 14 residues. CDR3 loop: CAIAPGLSPNEQFF. The CDR3 DNA reads as TGTGCCATCGCTCCGGGACTCTCACCTAATGAGCAGTTCTTC.

The rearrangement joins TRBV12-5 to TRBJ1-2; possibly TRBD1 for D (5 bases). CDR3 length equals 12 residues. Germline loops: CDR1 LGHNT, CDR2 FRNRAP. Trimming took 6 bases from V and 4 from J, leaving 9 bases between them. CDR3 in DNA: TGTGCTAGTGGCCCTGGGACCTATGGCTACACCTTC. Translating it yields CASGPGTYGYTF.

This clone was counted between two and nine times. The rearrangement uses TRBV4-2 and TRBJ2-2; D may be TRBD1 (5 bases). Germline CDR1 reads LGHNA; CDR2 reads YNFKEQ. CDR3 length: 15 amino acids. V lost 1 base and J lost 3, with 9 bases in between. The CDR3 DNA follows: TGTGCCAGCAGCCAAGTGGAAGGGGACACCGGGGAGCTGTTTTTT. It encodes CASSQVEGDTGELFF.

The J gene is TRBJ1-1, the V gene TRBV29-1; D might be TRBD1 (6 bases). The germline V gene encodes CDR1 SQVTM and CDR2 ANQGSEA. The ends were cut back, 4 bases at V and 1 base at J, with 13 bases in the middle. This CDR3 comprises 14 residues. The CDR3 protein is CSVAGEVRNTEAFF. CDR3 nucleotides: TGCAGCGTTGCAGGGGAGGTGCGGAACACTGAAGCTTTCTTT.

The chain couples TRBV19 to TRBJ1-2; maybe TRBD1 (5 bases). The CDR3 is 15 amino acids. The V and J ends lost 3 bases and 5 bases respectively, with 16 bases between them. Germline assignment: CDR1 LNHDA and CDR2 SQIVND (reference sequence). DNA for the CDR3: TGTGCCAGTAGTATTGGGTCGGGGACGGCGTATGGCTACACCTTC. It is translated as CASSIGSGTAYGYTF.

The chain combines TRBV19 with TRBJ1-2; TRBD1 might be the D (5 bases). Germline V CDR1 and CDR2: LNHDA, SQIVND (reference sequence). V lost 3 bases to trimming and J lost 5 bases, with 16 bases between them. This CDR3 is built from 15 residues. The DNA for the CDR3 is TGTGCCAGTAGTATCGTCTTTGGGGGGTCGTATGGCTACACCTTC. Translating gives CASSIVFGGSYGYTF.

V usage is TRBV28 and J usage is TRBJ2-3; D is perhaps TRBD1 or TRBD2 (5 bases each). Trimming took off 8 bases at V and 2 bases at J, with 20 bases between the two ends. This CDR3 is 16 amino acids long. Germline V lookup: CDR1 MDHEN, CDR2 SYDVKM. The CDR3: CASGDPGTANTDTQYF. Here the CDR3 DNA reads TGTGCCAGCGGGGACCCCGGGACGGCGAACACAGATACGCAGTATTTT.

The rearrangement joins TRBV9 to TRBJ2-7; tentatively, D is TRBD2 (5 bases). Trimming shortened V by 0 bases and J by 0 bases, and 10 bases separated the two germline ends. The germline V gene encodes CDR1 SGDLS and CDR2 YYNGEE. This CDR3 region has 15 residues. CDR3 in amino acids: CASSVDLARSYEQYF. The CDR3 region has the DNA TGTGCCAGCAGCGTAGACCTAGCCCGCTCCTACGAGCAGTACTTC.

V gene TRBV18 combines with J gene TRBJ1-2, with a possible D match to TRBD1 (6 bases). CDR1 is KGHSH and CDR2 is LQKENI in the germline V gene. Trimming cost V 5 bases and J 4 bases, with 17 bases left between them. CDR3 length equals 15 residues. In DNA form, the CDR3 reads TGTGCCAGCTCATCCCTCAGGGGATCTGGCTATGGCTACACCTTC. Its protein product is CASSSLRGSGYGYTF.

The chain employs TRBV27 and TRBJ2-7, with D tentatively TRBD1 (5 bases). CDR3 length: 15 amino acids. V gave up 0 bases and J gave up 4 bases, with 13 bases separating them. Germline CDR1 is MNHEY and CDR2 is SMNVEV (reference sequence). The CDR3 loop reads CASSLSHAGQYEQYF. In DNA form, the CDR3 reads TGTGCCAGCAGTTTATCCCACGCCGGACAATACGAGCAGTACTTC.

The CDR3 is CASSSLSGSPYEQYF. The CDR3 coding sequence is TGTGCCAGTAGTTCCCTCTCGGGGTCTCCCTACGAGCAGTACTTC. The chain has TRBV19 and TRBJ2-7, with D possibly matching TRBD2 (5 bases). Germline assignment: CDR1 LNHDA and CDR2 SQIVND (reference sequence). This CDR3 is 15 amino acids long. The V end lost 5 bases, the J end lost 2 bases, and 16 bases lay between the germline ends.

DNA for the CDR3: TGTGCCAGTAGGACTAGCGGGAGAAGGAACTCCTACAATGAGCAGTTCTTC. It specifies CASRTSGRRNSYNEQFF. V gene TRBV19 combines with J gene TRBJ2-1; 12 bases line up with TRBD2. Germline assignment: CDR1 LNHDA and CDR2 SQIVND (reference sequence). The V segment lost 6 bases and the J segment 0 bases; nucleotides outside the gene matches: 6. The CDR3 extends over 17 amino acids.

The V gene is TRBV6-5, the J gene TRBJ2-4; either TRBD1 or TRBD2 may supply D (5 bases each). V shed 6 bases and J shed 14 bases, with 20 bases lying between them. This CDR3 comprises 13 residues. Germline V lookup: CDR1 MNHEY, CDR2 SVGAGI. The CDR3 is CASSPYDQGPEYF. The CDR3 coding sequence is TGTGCCAGCAGCCCCTACGACCAGGGACCCGAGTACTTC.

The V and J genes are TRBV6-5 and TRBJ2-7, with unresolved D. V dropped 4 bases and J dropped 3 bases, with 10 bases sitting between them. The CDR3 spans 13 residues. Germline values: CDR1 MNHEY, CDR2 SVGAGI. The CDR3 loop reads CASSWGTIYEQYF. The CDR3 DNA reads TGTGCCAGCAGTTGGGGAACCATCTACGAGCAGTACTTC.

The rearrangement joins TRBV7-2 to TRBJ2-1; TRBD2 aligns across 9 bases. After removal of 5 bases from V and 6 bases from J, the junction contained 5 bases not matched to a gene. The CDR3 contains 14 residues. Germline assignment: CDR1 SGHTA and CDR2 FQGNSA. The CDR3 spells CASSPGLAINEQFF. The CDR3 bases are TGTGCCAGCAGCCCTGGACTAGCGATCAATGAGCAGTTCTTC.

The table lists this clone with a count of one. The chain uses TRBV19 and TRBJ1-2; D ambiguous. The V gene lost 3 bases and the J gene lost 8 bases, with 10 bases spanning the gap. Germline values: CDR1 LNHDA, CDR2 SQIVND (reference sequence). The CDR3 is 12 amino acids. The CDR3 spells CASSILGGGYTF. The CDR3 DNA reads TGTGCCAGTAGTATTCTCGGAGGAGGCTACACCTTC.

The rearrangement joins TRBV28 to TRBJ1-2, with D tentatively TRBD1 (5 bases). CDR1 and CDR2 from the germline V gene are MDHEN and SYDVKM. This CDR3 is 13 amino acids long. V dropped 6 bases and J dropped 5 bases, with 13 bases sitting between them. CDR3 loop: CASSPGPGYGYTF. DNA for the CDR3: TGTGCCAGCAGCCCCGGACCAGGGTATGGCTACACCTTC.

In the case of this clone: This sample also contains other DNA sequences that code for the same CDR3. V is TRBV27 and J is TRBJ2-7; a weak D match, TRBD2 (5 bases). This CDR3 comprises 13 residues. Deletions cut 3 bases from V and 3 bases from J, with 9 bases between. CDR1 and CDR2 from the germline V gene are MNHEY and SMNVEV (reference sequence). CDR3 region: CASSLSRDYEQYF. DNA for the CDR3: TGTGCCAGCAGTTTGAGTCGGGACTACGAGCAGTACTTC.

The rearrangement joins TRBV9 to TRBJ2-3; D is perhaps TRBD1 or TRBD2 (5 bases each). CDR3 length equals 13 residues. Germline lookup yields CDR1 SGDLS and CDR2 YYNGEE. Trimming shortened V by 3 bases and J by 6 bases, and 11 bases separated the two germline ends. The CDR3 DNA reads as TGTGCCAGCAGCGACGGGACGGGGGATACGCAGTATTTT. This translates into CASSDGTGDTQYF.